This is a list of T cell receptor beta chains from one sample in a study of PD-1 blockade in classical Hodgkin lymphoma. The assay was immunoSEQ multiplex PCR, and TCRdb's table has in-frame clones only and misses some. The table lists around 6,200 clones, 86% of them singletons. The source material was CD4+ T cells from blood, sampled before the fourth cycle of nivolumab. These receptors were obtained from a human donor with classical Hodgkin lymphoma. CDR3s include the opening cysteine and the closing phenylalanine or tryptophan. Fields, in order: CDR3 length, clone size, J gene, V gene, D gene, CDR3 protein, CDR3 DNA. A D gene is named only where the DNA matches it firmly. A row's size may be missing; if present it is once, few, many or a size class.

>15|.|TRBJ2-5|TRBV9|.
CASSVAWSGWETQYF
TGTGCCAGCAGCGTAGCATGGAGTGGGTGGGAGACCCAGTACTTC
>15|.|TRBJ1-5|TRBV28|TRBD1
CASSSDRWTNQPQHF
TGTGCCAGCAGTTCGGACAGGTGGACCAATCAGCCCCAGCATTTT
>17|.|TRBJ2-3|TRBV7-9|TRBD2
CASSLKASGRMADTQYF
TGTGCCAGCAGCTTAAAGGCTAGCGGGAGGATGGCAGATACGCAGTATTTT
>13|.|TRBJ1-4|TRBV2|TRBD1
CASSDGDSEKLFF
TGTGCCAGCAGTGATGGGGACAGTGAAAAACTGTTTTTT
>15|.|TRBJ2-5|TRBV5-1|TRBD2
CASSLNGGAQETQYF
TGCGCCAGCAGCTTAAACGGGGGGGCCCAGGAGACCCAGTACTTC
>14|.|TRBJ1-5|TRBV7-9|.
CASSPLRGNQPQHF
TGTGCCAGCAGCCCTCTGAGGGGCAATCAGCCCCAGCATTTT
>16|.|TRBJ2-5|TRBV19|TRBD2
CASSMTSGGADETQYF
TGTGCCAGTAGTATGACTAGCGGGGGGGCCGATGAGACCCAGTACTTC
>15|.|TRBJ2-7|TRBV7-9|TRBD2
CASSLLSGRAHEQYF
TGTGCCAGCAGCTTACTGAGCGGGAGGGCCCACGAGCAGTACTTC
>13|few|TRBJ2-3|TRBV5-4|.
CASSARQPDTQYF
TGTGCCAGCAGCGCCCGACAGCCAGATACGCAGTATTTT
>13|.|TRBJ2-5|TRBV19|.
CASSTDPGHLQYF
TGTGCCAGTAGTACCGACCCAGGACATCTCCAGTACTTC
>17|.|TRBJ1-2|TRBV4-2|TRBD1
CASSLGQGLMESDGYTF
TGTGCCAGCAGCTTGGGACAGGGCTTAATGGAAAGTGATGGCTACACCTTC
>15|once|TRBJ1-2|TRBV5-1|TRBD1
CASSLVTGENYGYTF
TGCGCCAGCAGCTTGGTTACAGGGGAGAACTATGGCTACACCTTC
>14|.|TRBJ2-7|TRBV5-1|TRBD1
CASSGGDRGGEQYF
TGCGCCAGCAGCGGGGGCGACAGGGGTGGCGAGCAGTACTTC
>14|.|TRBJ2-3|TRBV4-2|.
CASSQGTGADTQYF
TGTGCCAGCAGCCAAGGAACGGGGGCAGATACGCAGTATTTT
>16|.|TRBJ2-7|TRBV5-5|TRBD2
CASSPAGTSVTYEQYF
TGTGCCAGCAGCCCTGCTGGGACTAGCGTTACCTACGAGCAGTACTTC
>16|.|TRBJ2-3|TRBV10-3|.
CAISESPIGFADTQYF
TGTGCCATCAGTGAGTCTCCGATTGGGTTTGCAGATACGCAGTATTTT
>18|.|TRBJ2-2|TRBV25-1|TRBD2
CASSEYRGVWANTGELFF
TGTGCCAGCAGTGAATATCGGGGGGTCTGGGCGAACACCGGGGAGCTGTTTTTT
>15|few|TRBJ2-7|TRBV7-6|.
CASSRTAYSTYEQYF
TGTGCCAGCAGCCGAACTGCATATTCAACCTACGAGCAGTACTTC
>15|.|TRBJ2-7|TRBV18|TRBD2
CASSLLGTSFYEQYF
TGTGCCAGCTCTCTCCTCGGGACTAGTTTCTACGAGCAGTACTTC
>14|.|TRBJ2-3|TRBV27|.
CASSLRQVQDTQYF
TGTGCCAGCAGTTTAAGGCAGGTCCAGGATACGCAGTATTTT
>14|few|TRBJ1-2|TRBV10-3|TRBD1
CAISDRQGTYGYTF
TGTGCCATCAGTGACCGACAGGGGACCTATGGCTACACCTTC
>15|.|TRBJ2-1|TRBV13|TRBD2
CASSELAGGHNEQFF
TGTGCCAGCAGCGAATTAGCGGGAGGGCATAATGAGCAGTTCTTC
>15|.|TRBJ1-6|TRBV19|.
CASSIGRGNVSPLHF
TGTGCCAGTAGTATTGGCAGGGGTAACGTTTCACCCCTCCACTTT
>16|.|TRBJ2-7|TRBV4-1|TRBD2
CASSQAGLADDYEQYF
TGCGCCAGCAGCCAAGCGGGACTAGCGGATGACTACGAGCAGTACTTC
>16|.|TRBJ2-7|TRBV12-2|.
CASRFFTQGEGNEQYF
TGTGCAAGTCGCTTTTTCACACAGGGGGAAGGCAACGAGCAGTACTTC
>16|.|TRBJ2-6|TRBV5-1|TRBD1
CASSWTGGGGANVLTF
TGCGCCAGCAGCTGGACAGGGGGCGGTGGGGCCAACGTCCTGACTTTC
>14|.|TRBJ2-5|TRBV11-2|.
CASTPSAGVETQYF
TGTGCCAGCACCCCCAGTGCAGGGGTAGAGACCCAGTACTTC
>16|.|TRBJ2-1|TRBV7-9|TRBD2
CASSPPGLAGLNEQFF
TGTGCCAGCAGCCCCCCGGGACTAGCGGGGTTGAATGAGCAGTTCTTC
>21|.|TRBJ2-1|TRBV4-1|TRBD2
CASSQQDRGLAGGSWRNEQFF
TGCGCCAGCAGCCAGCAGGACCGCGGACTAGCGGGAGGGTCCTGGCGGAATGAGCAGTTCTTC
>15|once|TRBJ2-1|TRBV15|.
CATSRDRLEYNEQFF
TGTGCCACCAGCAGAGATCGGCTAGAATACAATGAGCAGTTCTTC
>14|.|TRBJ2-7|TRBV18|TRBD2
CASSEAGALSEQYF
TGTGCCAGCTCAGAAGCGGGAGCTCTCTCCGAGCAGTACTTC
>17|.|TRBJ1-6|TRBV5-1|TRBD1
CASSLAPGQEDGSPLHF
TGCGCCAGCAGCTTGGCCCCGGGACAGGAAGACGGGTCACCCCTCCACTTT
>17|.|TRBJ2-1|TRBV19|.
CASSRRGVAVNYNEQFF
TGTGCCAGTAGCCGAAGAGGGGTCGCGGTAAACTACAATGAGCAGTTCTTC
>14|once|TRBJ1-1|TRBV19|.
CASSIVFGATEAFF
TGTGCCAGTAGTATAGTGTTTGGGGCTACTGAAGCTTTCTTT
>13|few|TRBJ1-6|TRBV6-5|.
CASSYSNNSPLHF
TGTGCCAGCAGTTACTCGAATAATTCACCCCTCCACTTT
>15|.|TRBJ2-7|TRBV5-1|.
CASSFVPTGSYEQYF
TGCGCCAGCAGCTTTGTTCCGACAGGCTCCTACGAGCAGTACTTC
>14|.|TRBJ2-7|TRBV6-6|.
CASTPYGVEAEQYF
TGTGCCAGCACCCCCTACGGGGTAGAGGCCGAGCAGTACTTC
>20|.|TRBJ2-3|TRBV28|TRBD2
CASSTPGWGVAGGHTDTQYF
TGTGCCAGCAGTACACCTGGTTGGGGCGTAGCGGGGGGGCACACAGATACGCAGTATTTT
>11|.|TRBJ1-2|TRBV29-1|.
CSGHTNYGYTF
TGCAGCGGCCACACCAACTATGGCTACACCTTC
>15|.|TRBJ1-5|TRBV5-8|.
CASSERGMSRQPQHF
TGTGCCAGCAGCGAGCGGGGAATGAGTCGTCAGCCCCAGCATTTT
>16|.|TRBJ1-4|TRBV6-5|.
CASSYSNPWTNEKLFF
TGTGCCAGCAGTTACTCGAACCCCTGGACTAATGAAAAACTGTTTTTT
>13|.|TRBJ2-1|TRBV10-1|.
CASSESRVGSQFF
TGCGCCAGCAGTGAGTCGAGAGTCGGGAGTCAGTTCTTC
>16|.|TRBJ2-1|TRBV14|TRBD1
CASSQLLPGQGHEQFF
TGTGCCAGCAGCCAACTTTTACCGGGACAGGGGCATGAGCAGTTCTTC
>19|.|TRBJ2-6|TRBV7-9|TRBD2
CASRLPKRGAPSGANVLTF
TGTGCCAGCAGATTACCCAAGCGGGGGGCACCCTCTGGGGCCAACGTCCTGACTTTC
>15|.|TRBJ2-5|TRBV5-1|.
CASSLVARDVETQYF
TGCGCCAGCAGCTTGGTGGCCAGAGATGTGGAGACCCAGTACTTC
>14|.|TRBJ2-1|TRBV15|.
CATSREDRHNEQFF
TGTGCCACCAGCAGAGAGGATAGGCACAATGAGCAGTTCTTC
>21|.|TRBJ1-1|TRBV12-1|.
CASSFGRFDRGRGPRAGEAFF
TGTGCCAGCAGCTTTGGAAGGTTCGACAGGGGGCGAGGGCCGCGGGCCGGTGAAGCTTTCTTT
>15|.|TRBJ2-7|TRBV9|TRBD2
CASSVATSGVYEQYF
TGTGCCAGCAGCGTAGCGACTAGCGGGGTTTACGAGCAGTACTTC
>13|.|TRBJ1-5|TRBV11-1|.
CASSLSRHQPQHF
TGTGCCAGCAGCCTCAGCCGGCATCAGCCCCAGCATTTT
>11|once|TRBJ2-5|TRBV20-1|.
CSARDVETQYF
TGCAGTGCTAGAGATGTGGAGACCCAGTACTTC
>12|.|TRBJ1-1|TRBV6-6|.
CASRLTGTEAFF
TGTGCCAGCAGGTTGACGGGAACTGAAGCTTTCTTT
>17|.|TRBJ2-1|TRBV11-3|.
CASSLGGGLAIYNEQFF
TGTGCCAGCAGCTTAGGTGGGGGGCTAGCGATCTACAATGAGCAGTTCTTC
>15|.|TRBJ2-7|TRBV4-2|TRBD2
CASSQSSGGAGEQYF
TGTGCCAGCAGCCAGAGTAGCGGGGGGGCGGGCGAGCAGTACTTC
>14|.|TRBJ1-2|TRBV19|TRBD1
CASSGTGGPYGYTF
TGTGCCAGTAGTGGGACAGGCGGCCCCTATGGCTACACCTTC
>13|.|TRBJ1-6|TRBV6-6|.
CASCLGYGSPLHF
TGTGCCAGCTGCCTCGGATACGGTTCACCCCTCCACTTT
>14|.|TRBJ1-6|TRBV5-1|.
CASSFGTERSPLHF
TGCGCCAGCAGCTTTGGGACGGAGCGTTCACCCCTCCACTTT